This TCR beta chain is drawn from a study of beta chain features in type 1 diabetes. Cell sorting via CD45RO/CCR7/CD25/CD127/CD95/CD27 was performed to obtain CD4+ naive, central memory, regulatory and stem cell-like memory cells. The CDR3 loop spans 14 amino acids. V lost 5 bases and J lost 5; bases outside the gene matches: 6. Germline V gives CDR1 SGHTA, CDR2 FQGNSA. General observations from the study: Shorter TCRB CDR3s, moderately but significantly so, marked every one of the four CD4+ subsets in Type 1 diabetes patients. A greater similarity of naive, central memory and Treg TCRB repertoires was seen among patients than among healthy donors. For type 1 diabetes patients, VDJ junctions showed fewer insertions and more deletions. Using cDNA template may skew counts toward highly expressing activated cells.

This clone came up a few times. Its antigen is undetermined. Expressed TCRB transcripts were sequenced because the isolated RNA had all been reverse transcribed beforehand. Clones were read by immunoSEQ multiplex PCR, and TCRdb kept only the in-frame ones, dropping some. The sample consists of 150,000 to 170,000 clones, approximately 10% of them appearing once. Sequencing used central memory CD4+ T cells from blood. This clonotype was sampled from a man in his thirties or forties with type 1 diabetes. The chain has TRBV7-2 and TRBJ2-5; the match to TRBD2 covers 9 bases. As DNA, the CDR3 is TGTGCCAGCAGCAGGGCGGGAGGGGGCGAGACCCAGTACTTC. This encodes CASSRAGGGETQYF.